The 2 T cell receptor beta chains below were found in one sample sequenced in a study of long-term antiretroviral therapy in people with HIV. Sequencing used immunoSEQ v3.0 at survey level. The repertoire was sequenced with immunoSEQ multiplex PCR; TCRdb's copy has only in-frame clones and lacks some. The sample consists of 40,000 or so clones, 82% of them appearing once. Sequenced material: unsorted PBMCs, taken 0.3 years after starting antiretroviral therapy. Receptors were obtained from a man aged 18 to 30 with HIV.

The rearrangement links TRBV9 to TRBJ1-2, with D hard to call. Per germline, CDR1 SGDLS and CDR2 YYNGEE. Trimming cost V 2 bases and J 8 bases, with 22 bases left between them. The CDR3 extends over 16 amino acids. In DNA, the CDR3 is TGTGCCAGCAGCGTTGGATCGGGGAAGGGTAGCAAGGGCTACACCTTC. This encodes CASSVGSGKGSKGYTF.

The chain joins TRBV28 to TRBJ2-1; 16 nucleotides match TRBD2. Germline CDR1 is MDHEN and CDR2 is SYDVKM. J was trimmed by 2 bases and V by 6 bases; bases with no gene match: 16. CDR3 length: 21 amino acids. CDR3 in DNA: TGTGCCAGCAGCCATATCCCGGGACTAGCGGGAGGGCCGGACCCCTACAATGAGCAGTTCTTC. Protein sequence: CASSHIPGLAGGPDPYNEQFF.